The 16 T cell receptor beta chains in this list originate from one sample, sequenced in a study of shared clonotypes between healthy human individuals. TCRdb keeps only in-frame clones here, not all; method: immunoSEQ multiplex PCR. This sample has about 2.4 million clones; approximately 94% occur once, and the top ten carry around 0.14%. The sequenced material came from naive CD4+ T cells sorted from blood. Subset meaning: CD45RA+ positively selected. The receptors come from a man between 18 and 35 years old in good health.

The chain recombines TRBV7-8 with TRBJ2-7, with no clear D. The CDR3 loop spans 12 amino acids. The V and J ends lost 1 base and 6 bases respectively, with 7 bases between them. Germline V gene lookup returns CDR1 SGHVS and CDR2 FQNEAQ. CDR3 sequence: CASSLVLSEQYF. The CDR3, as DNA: TGTGCCAGCAGCTTAGTATTGTCCGAGCAGTACTTC.

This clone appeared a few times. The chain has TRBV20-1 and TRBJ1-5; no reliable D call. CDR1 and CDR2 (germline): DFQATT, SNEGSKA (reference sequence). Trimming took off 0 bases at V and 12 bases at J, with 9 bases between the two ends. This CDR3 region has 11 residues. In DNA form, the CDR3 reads TGCAGTGCTAGAGAGGGCCTTCTCCAGCATTTT. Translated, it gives CSAREGLLQHF.

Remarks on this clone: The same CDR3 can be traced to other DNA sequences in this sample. The CDR3: CASSENRGRETQYF. The DNA for the CDR3 is TGTGCCAGCAGTGAAAATCGGGGACGGGAGACCCAGTACTTC. The chain has TRBV6-1 and TRBJ2-5, with D possibly called TRBD1 or TRBD2 (5 bases each). This CDR3 is 14 amino acids long. CDR1 is MNHNS, CDR2 SASEGT, per germline. Trimming removed 2 bases at V and 5 bases at J, with 12 bases between.

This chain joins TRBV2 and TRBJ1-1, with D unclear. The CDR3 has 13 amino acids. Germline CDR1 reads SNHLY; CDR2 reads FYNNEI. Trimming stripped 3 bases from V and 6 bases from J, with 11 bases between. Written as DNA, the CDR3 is TGTGCCAGCAGTGATGGCAGGCGCTCTGAAGCTTTCTTT. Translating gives CASSDGRRSEAFF.

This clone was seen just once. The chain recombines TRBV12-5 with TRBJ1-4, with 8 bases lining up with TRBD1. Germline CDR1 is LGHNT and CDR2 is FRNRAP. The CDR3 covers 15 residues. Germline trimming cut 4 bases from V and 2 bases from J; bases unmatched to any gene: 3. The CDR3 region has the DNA TGTGCTAGTGGTTCGGGACAGGTTACTAATGAAAAACTGTTTTTT. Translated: CASGSGQVTNEKLFF.

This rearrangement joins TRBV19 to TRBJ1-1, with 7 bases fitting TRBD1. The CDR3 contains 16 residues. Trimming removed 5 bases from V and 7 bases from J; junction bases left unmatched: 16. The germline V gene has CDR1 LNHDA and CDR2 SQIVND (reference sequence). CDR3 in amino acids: CASSLTGYESFFEAFF. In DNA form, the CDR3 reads TGTGCCAGTAGTCTGACAGGGTATGAGTCTTTTTTTGAAGCTTTCTTT.

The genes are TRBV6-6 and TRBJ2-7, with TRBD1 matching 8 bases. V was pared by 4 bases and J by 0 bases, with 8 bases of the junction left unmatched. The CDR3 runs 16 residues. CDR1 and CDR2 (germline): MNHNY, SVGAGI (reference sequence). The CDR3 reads CASSLWTGRSSYEQYF. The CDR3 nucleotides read TGTGCCAGCAGTTTATGGACAGGGAGGAGCTCCTACGAGCAGTACTTC.

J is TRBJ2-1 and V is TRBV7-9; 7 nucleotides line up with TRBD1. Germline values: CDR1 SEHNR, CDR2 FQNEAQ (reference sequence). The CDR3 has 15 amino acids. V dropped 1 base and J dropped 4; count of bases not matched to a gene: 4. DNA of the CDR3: TGTGCCAGCAGCTTAGGGGACAGTGTATACAATGAGCAGTTCTTC. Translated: CASSLGDSVYNEQFF.

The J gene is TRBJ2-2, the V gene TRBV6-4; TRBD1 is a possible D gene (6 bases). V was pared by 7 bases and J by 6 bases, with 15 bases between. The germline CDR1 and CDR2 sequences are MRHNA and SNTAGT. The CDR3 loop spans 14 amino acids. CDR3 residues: CASTEKGGAGELFF. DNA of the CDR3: TGTGCCAGCACTGAGAAAGGGGGTGCCGGGGAGCTGTTTTTT.

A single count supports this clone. The CDR3: CASSGGLAITDTQYF. The CDR3 DNA reads as TGTGCCAGCAGCGGGGGACTAGCGATCACAGATACGCAGTATTTT. This chain links TRBV5-4 with TRBJ2-3; 10 bases fit TRBD2. The trim removed 4 bases at V and 2 bases at J, leaving 4 bases unmatched. CDR3 size: 15 residues. Germline CDR1 is SGHNT and CDR2 is YYREEE (reference sequence).

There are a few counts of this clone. The CDR3 region has the DNA TGTGCCAGCAGCGCTGGACAGGGAGACAATCAGCCCCAGCATTTT. It encodes CASSAGQGDNQPQHF. This chain uses TRBV9 with TRBJ1-5; 8 bases fit TRBD1. The CDR3 covers 15 residues. V lost 3 bases and J lost 3; bases outside the gene matches: 5. Germline V gene data show CDR1 as SGDLS and CDR2 as YYNGEE.

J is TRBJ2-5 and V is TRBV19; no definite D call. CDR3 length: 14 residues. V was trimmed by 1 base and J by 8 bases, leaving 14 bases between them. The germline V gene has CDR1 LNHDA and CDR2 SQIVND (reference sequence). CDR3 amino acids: CASSIGSEIGTQYF. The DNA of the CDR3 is TGTGCCAGTAGTATAGGGTCGGAGATCGGAACCCAGTACTTC. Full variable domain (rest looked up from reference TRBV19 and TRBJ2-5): DGGITQSPKYLFRKEGQNVTLSCEQNLNHDAMYWYRQDPGQGLRLIYYSQIVNDFQKGDIAEGYSVSREKKESFPLTVTSAQKNPTAFYLCASSIGSEIGTQYFGPGTRLLVL.

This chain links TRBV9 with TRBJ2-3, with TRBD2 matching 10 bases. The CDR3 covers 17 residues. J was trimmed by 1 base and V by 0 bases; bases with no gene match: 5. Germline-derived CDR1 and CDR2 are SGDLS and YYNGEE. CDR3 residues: CASSVAGLAGGTDTQYF. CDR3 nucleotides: TGTGCCAGCAGCGTAGCCGGGCTAGCGGGGGGCACAGATACGCAGTATTTT.

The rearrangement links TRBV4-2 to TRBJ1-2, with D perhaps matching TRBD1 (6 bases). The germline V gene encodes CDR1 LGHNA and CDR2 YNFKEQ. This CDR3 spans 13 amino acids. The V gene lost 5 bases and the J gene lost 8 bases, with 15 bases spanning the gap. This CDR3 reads CASSFKGGSGYTF. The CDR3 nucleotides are TGTGCCAGCAGCTTTAAGGGGGGCTCCGGCTACACCTTC.

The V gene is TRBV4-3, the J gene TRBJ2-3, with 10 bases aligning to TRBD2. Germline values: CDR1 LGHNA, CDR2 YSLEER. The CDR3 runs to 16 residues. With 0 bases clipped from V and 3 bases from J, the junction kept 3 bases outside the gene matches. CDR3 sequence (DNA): TGCGCCAGCAGCCAAGATACTAGCGGGATTACAGATACGCAGTATTTT. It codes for CASSQDTSGITDTQYF.

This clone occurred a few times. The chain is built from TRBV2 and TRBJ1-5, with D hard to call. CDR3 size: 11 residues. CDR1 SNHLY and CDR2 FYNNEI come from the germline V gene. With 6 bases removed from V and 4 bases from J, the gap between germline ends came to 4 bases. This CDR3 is CASRENQPQHF. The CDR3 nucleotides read TGTGCCAGCAGAGAGAATCAGCCCCAGCATTTT.